The rows below give T cell receptor beta chains drawn from one sample of a study of Ad26.COV2.S vaccination and SARS-CoV-2 variants. Sequencing used immunoSEQ multiplex PCR; TCRdb keeps in-frame clones, though not all of them. The sample consists of under 600,000 clones, 80% to 90% of them appearing once. The material sequenced was peripheral blood, taken in a trial of Ad26.COV2.S vaccine versus placebo. The source is a person between 18 and 59 years old who received the Ad26.COV2.S COVID-19 vaccine or a placebo. Each CDR3 is given with its conserved first and last residue.

length	V	CDR3
13	TRBV29-1	CSAGSGSSYEQYF
15	TRBV4-2	CASSQGTGGNYGYTF
14	TRBV4-2	CASSNRDSFYGYTF
15	TRBV18	CASSPIESTDYEQYF
13	TRBV6-6	CASSVGAADTQYF
15	TRBV5-1	CASSGPNSGANVLTF
14	TRBV3-1/TRBV3-2	CASSPRTTTTTQYF
15	TRBV10-3	CAISAGQGTESPLHF
15	TRBV7-8	CASSRPTGGAKTQYF
15	TRBV3-1/TRBV3-2	CASSQPTTGSYEQYF
14	TRBV7-6	CASSLGTGTGELFF
13	TRBV28	CASREGPNTEAFF
17	TRBV7-3	CASSLRRGTDKGNEQFF
13	TRBV27	CASSPDRFYGYTF
16	TRBV18	CASSPGMDRGLDGYTF
14	TRBV11-3	CASSLGGAGVTQYF
15	TRBV9	CASSTPGALNYGYTF
15	TRBV28	CASSPVGGKGYGYTF
18	TRBV3-1/TRBV3-2	CASSHPTGEASGANVLTF
13	TRBV7-8	CASVLAGYNEQFF
16	TRBV6-5	CASSSGRGQPYYGYTF
12	TRBV12-3/TRBV12-4	CASGVGNYGYTF
12	TRBV2	CASGRTGYGYTF
17	TRBV4-1	CASSQVLAGTNTGELFF
14	TRBV5-1	CASSSGTPDYGYTF
12	TRBV24-1	CATMDTAGTQYF
15	TRBV6-5	CASSFSLFYTDTQYF
12	TRBV7-9	CASSTWGSEAFF
15	TRBV29-1	CSSLGGSPGGTEAFF
15	TRBV10-3	CAISESDRVGTEAFF
14	TRBV11-2	CASTRLLNTGELFF
15	TRBV3-1/TRBV3-2	CASSQAAATNEKLFF
17	TRBV18	CASSPLAGLNSNQPQHF
13	TRBV2	CASNGQGQETQYF
15	TRBV2	CASSPGTAFNQPQHF
12	TRBV28	CASRTGTFEQYF
13	TRBV6-5	CASSYGLNQPQHF
13	TRBV19	CASSGLGSYEQYF
13	TRBV30	CAWSVLPGAGHTF
17	TRBV28	CASSLGLAGGTYNEQFF
13	TRBV6-4	CASSDFVGGELFF
17	TRBV13	CASSFRLAGSQEDEQFF